These 9 T cell receptor beta chains came from one sample sequenced in a study. TCRdb analysed the 5' RACE reads with MiXCR anew, one entry per CDR3 protein. The repertoire consists of 20,000 to 25,000 distinct CDR3 sequences, with roughly 33% occurring once and the leading ten covering less than 2.5%. The sequencing sample was made of tumor-infiltrating naive CD4+ T cells sorted from the breast tumor. As for subset: naive CD4+ T cells, CD4+CD45RA+CD25-. Every receptor here comes from a female donor with breast cancer.

This clonotype was seen only a few times. V and J are TRBV12-3 or TRBV12-4 and TRBJ2-1, with D hard to call. V shed 6 bases and J shed 7 bases, with 7 bases lying between them. The CDR3 extends over 11 amino acids. The CDR3, as DNA: TGTGCCAGCAGCCTCAGAAATGAGCAGTTCTTC. It yields the protein CASSLRNEQFF.

This clonotype came up a few times. The V and J genes are TRBV10-1 and TRBJ1-1; D is uncertain. This CDR3 has 13 amino acids. Looked up from germline, CDR1 is WNHNN and CDR2 is SYGVQD (reference sequence). Trimming stripped 6 bases from V and 1 base from J, with 9 bases between. The CDR3, as DNA: TGCGCCAGCAGGATGACACCGAACACTGAAGCTTTCTTT. This gives the protein CASRMTPNTEAFF.

The gene calls are TRBV20-1 and TRBJ2-1; maybe TRBD1 (6 bases). CDR3 length equals 16 residues. V was cut by 3 bases and J by 6 bases, with 21 bases left in between. The germline CDR1 and CDR2 sequences are DFQATT and SNEGSKA (reference sequence). The CDR3 is CSAREVTGRSGNEQFF. CDR3 bases: TGCAGTGCTAGGGAGGTCACAGGGCGGTCTGGCAATGAGCAGTTCTTC.

This clonotype was observed many times. The rearrangement links TRBV6-5 to TRBJ2-7; D may match TRBD1 or TRBD2 (5 bases each). V was cut by 4 bases and J by 4 bases, with 20 bases left in between. Germline V gives CDR1 MNHEY, CDR2 SVGAGI. This CDR3 is 16 amino acids long. CDR3 amino acids: CASSSPRGPRQYEQYF. The CDR3 DNA reads TGTGCCAGCAGTTCCCCTCGGGGCCCCCGTCAATACGAGCAGTACTTC.

On this clonotype: A much bigger clone sits one base away, suggesting this may be a read error. The chain links TRBV20-1 to TRBJ1-6; 7 bases are a match to TRBD1. The length of the CDR3 is 14 residues. Germline loops: CDR1 DFQATT, CDR2 SNEGSKA (reference sequence). The trim removed 5 bases at V and 4 bases at J, leaving 5 bases unmatched. The CDR3 sequence: CSASGGPYNSPLHF. In DNA, the CDR3 is TGCAGTGCTTCAGGGGGACCGTATAATTCACCCCTCCACTTT.

This clonotype showed up just a few times. This chain connects TRBV3-1 to TRBJ1-1; no definite D call. The germline V and J ends were trimmed by 0 bases and 1 base, with 6 bases remaining between them. Germline V gene data show CDR1 as LGHDT and CDR2 as YNNKEL (reference sequence). This CDR3 contains 14 residues. In DNA, the CDR3 is TGTGCCAGCAGCCAAGAGGCACGGAACACTGAAGCTTTCTTT. Translated, it gives CASSQEARNTEAFF.

This clonotype was picked up many times. The chain recombines TRBV9 with TRBJ2-1, with 11 bases identical to TRBD2. This CDR3 has 15 residues. CDR1 SGDLS and CDR2 YYNGEE come from the germline V gene. The ends lost 1 base at V and 4 bases at J; junction bases unmatched: 1. The DNA for the CDR3 is TGTGCCAGCAGCGTAATAGCGGGAGGGTACAATGAGCAGTTCTTC. This translates into CASSVIAGGYNEQFF.

The V gene is TRBV5-1, the J gene TRBJ2-1; possible D gene TRBD2, 6 bases. Germline V CDR1 and CDR2: SGHRS, YFSETQ. V lost 10 bases and J lost 1, with 21 bases in between. CDR3 size: 16 residues. The CDR3 reads CAYSLVAAPSYNEQFF. Here the CDR3 DNA reads TGCGCCTACAGCTTGGTAGCGGCCCCTTCCTACAATGAGCAGTTCTTC.

Many counts were recorded for this clonotype. This chain connects TRBV10-2 to TRBJ1-2, with D perhaps matching TRBD1 (5 bases). The germline V gene encodes CDR1 WSHSY and CDR2 SAAADI. CDR3 size: 13 residues. V was cut by 3 bases and J by 4 bases, with 9 bases left in between. The CDR3 loop reads CASSEQVGYGYTF. The CDR3 coding sequence is TGCGCCAGCAGTGAACAGGTCGGCTATGGCTACACCTTC.